This record looks at one TCR beta chain sequence and its context. Its antigen remains unidentified. The read ends 3 residues early relative to the CDR3; the germline J gene fills the gap. The method was immunoSEQ multiplex PCR; TCRdb's version includes in-frame clones alone and lacks a portion of them. The sample has 30,000 to 40,000 clones. The CDR3 consists of 15 residues. CDR1 is SGHTA and CDR2 is FQGNSA in the germline V gene. With V trimmed by 3 bases and J by 5 bases, 7 bases remained unmatched. The sample originates from a study of T cells in women clearing cervical HPV infection. About the research overall: Cases: HPV16-related CIN3 or worse on histology, 2 invasive cancers. Blood came at first lesion visit for cases, post-clearance for controls. Study findings and constraints: Associations may precede or follow infection; HPV-specific or memory T cells were not isolated. TRBV6-7 abundance was lower in cases than controls (around 0.11% versus 0.15%).

The TCR comes from a woman aged 18 to 75 with a cervical HPV16 infection that either progressed to CIN3+ or cleared (not recorded which). The chain joins TRBV7-2 to TRBJ2-5; 9 bases line up with TRBD2. Specimen: blood buffy coat. The sequenced CDR3 bases are TGTGCCAGCAGCTTTCAAGCGGGGGGCGGGGAGACC. It specifies CASSFQAGGGET. The complete CDR3 sequence is CASSFQAGGGETQYF.